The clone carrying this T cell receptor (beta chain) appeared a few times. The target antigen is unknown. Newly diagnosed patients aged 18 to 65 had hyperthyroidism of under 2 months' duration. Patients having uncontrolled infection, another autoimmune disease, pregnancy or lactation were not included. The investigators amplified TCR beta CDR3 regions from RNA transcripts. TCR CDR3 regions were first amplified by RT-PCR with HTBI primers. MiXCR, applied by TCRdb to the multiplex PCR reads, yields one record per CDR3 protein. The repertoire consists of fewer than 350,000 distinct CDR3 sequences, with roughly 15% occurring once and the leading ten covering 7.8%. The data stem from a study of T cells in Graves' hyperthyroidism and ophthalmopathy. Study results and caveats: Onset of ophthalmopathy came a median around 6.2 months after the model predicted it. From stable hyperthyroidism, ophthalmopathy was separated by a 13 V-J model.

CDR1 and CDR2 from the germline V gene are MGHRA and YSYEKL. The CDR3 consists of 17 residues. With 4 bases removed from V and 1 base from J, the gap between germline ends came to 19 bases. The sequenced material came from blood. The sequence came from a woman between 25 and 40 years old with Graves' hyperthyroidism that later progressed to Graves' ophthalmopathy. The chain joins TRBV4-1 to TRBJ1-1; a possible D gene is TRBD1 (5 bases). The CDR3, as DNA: TGCGCCAGCAGCCGAAACCCCGAGGGGTCAGGGAACACTGAAGCTTTCTTT. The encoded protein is CASSRNPEGSGNTEAFF.